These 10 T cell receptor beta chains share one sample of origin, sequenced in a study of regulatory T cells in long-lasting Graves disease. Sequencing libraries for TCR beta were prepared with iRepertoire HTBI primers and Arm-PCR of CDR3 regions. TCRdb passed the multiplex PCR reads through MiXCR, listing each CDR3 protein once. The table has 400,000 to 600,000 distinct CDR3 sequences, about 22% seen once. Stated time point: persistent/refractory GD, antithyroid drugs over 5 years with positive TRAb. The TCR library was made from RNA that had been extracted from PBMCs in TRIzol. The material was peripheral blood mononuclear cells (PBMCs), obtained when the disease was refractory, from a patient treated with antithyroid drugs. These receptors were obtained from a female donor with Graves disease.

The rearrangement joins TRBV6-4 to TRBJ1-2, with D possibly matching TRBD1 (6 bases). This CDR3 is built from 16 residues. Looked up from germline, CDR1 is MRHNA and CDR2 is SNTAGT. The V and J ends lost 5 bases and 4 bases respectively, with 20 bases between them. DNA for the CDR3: TGTGCCAGCAGTTATCTCGGCTTACAGGGCGGCTATGGCTACACCTTC. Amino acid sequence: CASSYLGLQGGYGYTF.

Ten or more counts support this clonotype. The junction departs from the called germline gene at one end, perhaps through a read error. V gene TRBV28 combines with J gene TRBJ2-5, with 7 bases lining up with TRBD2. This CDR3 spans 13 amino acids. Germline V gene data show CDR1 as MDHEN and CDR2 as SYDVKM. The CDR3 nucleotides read TGTGCCAGCAGGAGCGGGGACGGAGAGTCCCAGTACTTC. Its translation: CASRSGDGESQYF.

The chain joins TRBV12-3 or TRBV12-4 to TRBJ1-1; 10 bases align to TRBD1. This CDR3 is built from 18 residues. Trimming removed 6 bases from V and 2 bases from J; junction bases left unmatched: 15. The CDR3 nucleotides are TGTGCCAGCAGCAAAACCGACAGGGGGCCCACCTCTAACACTGAAGCTTTCTTT. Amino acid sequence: CASSKTDRGPTSNTEAFF.

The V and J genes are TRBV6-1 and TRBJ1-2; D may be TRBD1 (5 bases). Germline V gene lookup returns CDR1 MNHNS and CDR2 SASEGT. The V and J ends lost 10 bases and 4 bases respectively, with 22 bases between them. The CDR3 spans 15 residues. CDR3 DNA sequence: TGTGCCACCTCAGGGATCCCGCCTTGGGGCTATGGCTACACCTTC. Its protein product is CATSGIPPWGYGYTF.

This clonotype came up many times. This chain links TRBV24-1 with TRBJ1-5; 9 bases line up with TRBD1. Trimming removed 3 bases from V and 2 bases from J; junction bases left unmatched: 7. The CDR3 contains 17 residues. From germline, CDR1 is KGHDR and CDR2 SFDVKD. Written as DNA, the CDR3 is TGTGCCACCAGTGATGCTGGACAGGGGATTGGCAATCAGCCCCAGCATTTT. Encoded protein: CATSDAGQGIGNQPQHF.

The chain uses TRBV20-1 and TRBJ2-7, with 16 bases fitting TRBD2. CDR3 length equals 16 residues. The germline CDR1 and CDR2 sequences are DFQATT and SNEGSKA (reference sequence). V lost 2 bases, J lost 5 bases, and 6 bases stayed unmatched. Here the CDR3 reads CSARMGLAGGLDEQYF. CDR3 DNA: TGCAGTGCTAGAATGGGACTAGCGGGAGGGCTGGACGAGCAGTACTTC.

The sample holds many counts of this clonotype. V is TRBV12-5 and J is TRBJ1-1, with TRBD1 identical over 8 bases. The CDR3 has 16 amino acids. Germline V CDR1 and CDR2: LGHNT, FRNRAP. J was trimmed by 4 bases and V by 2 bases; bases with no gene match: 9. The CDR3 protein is CASGLRTGKGVTEAFF. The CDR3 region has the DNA TGTGCTAGTGGTTTGAGGACAGGGAAGGGGGTCACTGAAGCTTTCTTT.

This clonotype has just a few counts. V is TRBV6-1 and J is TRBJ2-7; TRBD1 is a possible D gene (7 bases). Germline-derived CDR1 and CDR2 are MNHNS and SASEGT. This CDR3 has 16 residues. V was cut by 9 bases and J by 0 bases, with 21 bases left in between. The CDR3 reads CASRQGWGGTSYEQYF. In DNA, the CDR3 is TGTGCCAGTCGACAGGGATGGGGCGGGACCTCCTACGAGCAGTACTTC.

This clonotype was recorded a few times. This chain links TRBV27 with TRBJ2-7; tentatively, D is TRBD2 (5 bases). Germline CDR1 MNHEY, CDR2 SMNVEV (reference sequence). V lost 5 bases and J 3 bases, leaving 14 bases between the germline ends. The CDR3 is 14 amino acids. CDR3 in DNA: TGTGCCAGCAGTCCGCAACCACTAGTCTACGAGCAGTACTTC. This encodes CASSPQPLVYEQYF.

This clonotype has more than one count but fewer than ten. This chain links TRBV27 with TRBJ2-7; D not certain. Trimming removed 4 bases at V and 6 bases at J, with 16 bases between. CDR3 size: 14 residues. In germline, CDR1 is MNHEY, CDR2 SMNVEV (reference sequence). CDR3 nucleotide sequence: TGTGCCAGCAGTTCTTCTCTTATAGGGCCCGAGCAGTACTTC. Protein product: CASSSSLIGPEQYF.